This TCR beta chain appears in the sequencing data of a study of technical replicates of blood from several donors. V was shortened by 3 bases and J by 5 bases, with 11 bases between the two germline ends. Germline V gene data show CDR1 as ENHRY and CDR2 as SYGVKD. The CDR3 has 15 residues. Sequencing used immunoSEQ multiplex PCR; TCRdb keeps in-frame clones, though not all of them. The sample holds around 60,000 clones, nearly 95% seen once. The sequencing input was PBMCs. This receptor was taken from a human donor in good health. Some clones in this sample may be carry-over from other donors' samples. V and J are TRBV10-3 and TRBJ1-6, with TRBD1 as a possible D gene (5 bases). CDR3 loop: CAISEQDGNNSPLHF. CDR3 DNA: TGTGCCATCAGTGAACAGGATGGGAATAATTCACCCCTCCACTTT.